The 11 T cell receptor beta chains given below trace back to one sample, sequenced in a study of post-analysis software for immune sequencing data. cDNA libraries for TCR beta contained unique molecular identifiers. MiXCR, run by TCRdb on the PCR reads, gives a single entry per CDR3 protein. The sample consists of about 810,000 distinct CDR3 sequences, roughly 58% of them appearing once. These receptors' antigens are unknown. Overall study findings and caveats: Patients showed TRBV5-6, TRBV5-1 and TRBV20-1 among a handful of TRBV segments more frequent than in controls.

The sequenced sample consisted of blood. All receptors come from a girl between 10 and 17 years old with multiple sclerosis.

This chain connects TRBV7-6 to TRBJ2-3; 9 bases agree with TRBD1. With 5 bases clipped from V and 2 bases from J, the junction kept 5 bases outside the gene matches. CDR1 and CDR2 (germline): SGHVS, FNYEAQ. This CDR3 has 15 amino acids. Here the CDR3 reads CASSGWTGATDTQYF. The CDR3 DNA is TGTGCCAGCAGCGGCTGGACAGGGGCCACAGATACGCAGTATTTT.

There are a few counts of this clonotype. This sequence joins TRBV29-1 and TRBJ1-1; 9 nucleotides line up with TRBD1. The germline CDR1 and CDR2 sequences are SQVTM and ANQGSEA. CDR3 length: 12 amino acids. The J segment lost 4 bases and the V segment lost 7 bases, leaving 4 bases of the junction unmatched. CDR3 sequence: CSAGTGTTEAFF. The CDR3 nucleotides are TGCAGCGCTGGGACAGGGACCACTGAAGCTTTCTTT.

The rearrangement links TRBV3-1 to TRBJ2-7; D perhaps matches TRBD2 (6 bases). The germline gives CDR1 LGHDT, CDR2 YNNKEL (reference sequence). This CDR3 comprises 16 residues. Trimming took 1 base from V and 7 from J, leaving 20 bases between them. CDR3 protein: CASSQGRPRGGSEQYF. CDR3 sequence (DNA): TGTGCCAGCAGCCAAGGACGACCGCGGGGAGGTTCAGAGCAGTACTTC.

Here the CDR3 reads CASSSVEDQPQHF. CDR3 DNA: TGTGCCAGCAGTTCCGTGGAGGATCAGCCCCAGCATTTT. J is TRBJ1-5 and V is TRBV12-3 or TRBV12-4; D gene unclear. This CDR3 has 13 amino acids. Trimming took off 4 bases at V and 5 bases at J, with 9 bases between the two ends.

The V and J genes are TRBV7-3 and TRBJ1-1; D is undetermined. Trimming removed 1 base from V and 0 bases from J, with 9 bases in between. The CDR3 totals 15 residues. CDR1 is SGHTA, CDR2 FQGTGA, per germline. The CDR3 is CASSLIAFMNTEAFF. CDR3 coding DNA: TGTGCCAGCAGCTTAATAGCGTTTATGAACACTGAAGCTTTCTTT.

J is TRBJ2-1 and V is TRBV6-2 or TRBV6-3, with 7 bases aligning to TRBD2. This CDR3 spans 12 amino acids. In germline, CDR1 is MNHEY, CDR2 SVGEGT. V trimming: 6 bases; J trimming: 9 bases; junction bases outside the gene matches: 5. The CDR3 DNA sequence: TGTGCCAGCAGAAGACTAGCTGGTGAGCAGTTCTTC. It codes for CASRRLAGEQFF.

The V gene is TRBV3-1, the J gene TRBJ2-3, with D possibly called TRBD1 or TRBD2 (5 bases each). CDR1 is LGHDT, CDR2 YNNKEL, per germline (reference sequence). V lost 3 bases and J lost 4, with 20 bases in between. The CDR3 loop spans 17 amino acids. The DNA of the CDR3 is TGTGCCAGCAGCCACTACTCCGGGGCTAGCAATTCAGATACGCAGTATTTT. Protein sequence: CASSHYSGASNSDTQYF.

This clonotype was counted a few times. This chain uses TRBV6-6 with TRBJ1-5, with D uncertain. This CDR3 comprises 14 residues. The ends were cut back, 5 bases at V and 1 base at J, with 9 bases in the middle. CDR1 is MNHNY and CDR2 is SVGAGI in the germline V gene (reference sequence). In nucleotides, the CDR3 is TGTGCCAGCAGTCGGGGAGGAAGCAATCAGCCCCAGCATTTT. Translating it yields CASSRGGSNQPQHF.

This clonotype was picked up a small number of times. The CDR3 sequence is CASSQDIGGNQPQHF. CDR3 in DNA: TGTGCCAGCAGCCAAGATATCGGGGGCAATCAGCCCCAGCATTTT. The chain uses TRBV4-2 and TRBJ1-5; D is unclear. V was pared by 0 bases and J by 2 bases, with 8 bases between. This CDR3 spans 15 amino acids. CDR1 LGHNA and CDR2 YNFKEQ come from the germline V gene.

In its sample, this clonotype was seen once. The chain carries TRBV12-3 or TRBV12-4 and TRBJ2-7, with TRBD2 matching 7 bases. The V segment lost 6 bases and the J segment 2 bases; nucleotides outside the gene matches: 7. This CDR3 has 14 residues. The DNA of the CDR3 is TGTGCCAGCAGCCCCGCGGGAGTAACCTACGAGCAGTACTTC. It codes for CASSPAGVTYEQYF.

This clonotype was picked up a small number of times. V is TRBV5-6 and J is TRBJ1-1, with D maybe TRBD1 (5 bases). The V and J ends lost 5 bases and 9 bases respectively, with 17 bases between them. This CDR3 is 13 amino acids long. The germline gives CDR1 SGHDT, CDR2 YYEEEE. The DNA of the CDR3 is TGTGCCAGCAGGTTTATAGGGGTGATCCAAGCTTTCTTT. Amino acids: CASRFIGVIQAFF. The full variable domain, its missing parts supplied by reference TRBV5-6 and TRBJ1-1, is DAGVTQSPTHLIKTRGQQVTLRCSPKSGHDTVSWYQQALGQGPQFIFQYYEEEERQRGNFPDRFSGHQFPNYSSELNVNALLLGDSALYLCASRFIGVIQAFFGQGTRLTVV.